Following are 5 T cell receptor beta chains from one sample sequenced in a study of blood T cell repertoires in COVID-19. Profiled with immunoSEQ multiplex PCR; TCRdb holds only in-frame clones, not every one. This table has about 190,000 clones, around 85% appearing once. Specimen: peripheral blood. The receptors stem from a man aged 30 to 39 with acute or convalescent COVID-19.

The chain is built from TRBV5-1 and TRBJ2-3; possibly TRBD2 for D (6 bases). V gave up 1 base and J gave up 2 bases, with 11 bases separating them. The CDR3 runs to 15 residues. Germline V gene sequence: CDR1 SGHRS, CDR2 YFSETQ. Here the CDR3 DNA reads TGCGCCAGCAGCTTGCAAATAGCGGCCACAGATACGCAGTATTTT. The encoded protein is CASSLQIAATDTQYF.

In this sample, this clone turned up once. This chain joins TRBV6-1 and TRBJ1-4; D is perhaps TRBD1 (5 bases). CDR3 size: 11 residues. Trimming took off 3 bases at V and 11 bases at J, with 7 bases between the two ends. In germline, CDR1 is MNHNS, CDR2 SASEGT. CDR3 loop: CASSEDTKLFF. The CDR3 coding sequence is TGTGCCAGCAGTGAGGACACGAAACTGTTTTTT.

The rearrangement joins TRBV9 to TRBJ2-1; D is unclear. Germline-derived CDR1 and CDR2 are SGDLS and YYNGEE. Trimming took off 0 bases at V and 2 bases at J, with 12 bases between the two ends. This CDR3 is 16 amino acids long. The CDR3, as DNA: TGTGCCAGCAGCGTAGTCCCCGGAGCTACCTACAATGAGCAGTTCTTC. It codes for CASSVVPGATYNEQFF.

In DNA, the CDR3 is TGTGCCAGCAGCTTAGGACAAGCCAAAAACATTCAGTACTTC. Its translation: CASSLGQAKNIQYF. The rearrangement joins TRBV5-4 to TRBJ2-4, with D perhaps matching TRBD1 (5 bases). V dropped 2 bases and J dropped 0 bases, with 6 bases sitting between them. CDR3 length: 14 residues. The germline gives CDR1 SGHNT, CDR2 YYREEE (reference sequence).

As regards this clone: This specimen includes other DNA sequences encoding the same CDR3. V and J are TRBV2 and TRBJ2-5; maybe TRBD2 (5 bases). This CDR3 comprises 13 residues. Trimming stripped 1 base from V and 4 bases from J, with 7 bases between. Germline V gives CDR1 SNHLY, CDR2 FYNNEI. In DNA form, the CDR3 reads TGTGCCAGCAGTGAAGGTCGGGGAGAGACCCAGTACTTC. Protein sequence: CASSEGRGETQYF.